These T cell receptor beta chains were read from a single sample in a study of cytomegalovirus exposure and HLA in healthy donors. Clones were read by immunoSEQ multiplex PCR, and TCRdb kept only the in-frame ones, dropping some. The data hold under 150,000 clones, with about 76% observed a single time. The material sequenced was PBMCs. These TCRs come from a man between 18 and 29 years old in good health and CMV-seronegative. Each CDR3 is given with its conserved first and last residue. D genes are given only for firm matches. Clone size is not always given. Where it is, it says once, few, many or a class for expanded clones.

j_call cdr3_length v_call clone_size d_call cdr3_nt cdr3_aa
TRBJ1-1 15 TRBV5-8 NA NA TGTGCCAGCAGCTTGGGGGCCAGGGCAGACACTGAAGCTTTCTTT CASSLGARADTEAFF
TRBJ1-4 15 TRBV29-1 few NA TGCAGCGTTGGGCTTTACGGGACAACTAATGAAAAACTGTTTTTT CSVGLYGTTNEKLFF
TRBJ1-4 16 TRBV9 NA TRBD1 TGTGCCAGCAGCACTCTGACAGGGGGCACTAATGAAAAACTGTTTTTT CASSTLTGGTNEKLFF
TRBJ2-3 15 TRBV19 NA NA TGTGCCAGTAACCTCGGGACACCGTTCACAGATACGCAGTATTTT CASNLGTPFTDTQYF
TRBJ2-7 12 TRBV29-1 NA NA TGCAGCGGGGGGGACGGTACCTACGAGCAGTACTTC CSGGDGTYEQYF
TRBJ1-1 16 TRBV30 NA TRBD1 TGTGCCTGGAGGGCAGGGGGCTATTACATGAACACTGAAGCTTTCTTT CAWRAGGYYMNTEAFF
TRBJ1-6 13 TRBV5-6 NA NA TGTGCTACTCATCCATGGGGAGGTTCACCCCTCCACTTT CATHPWGGSPLHF
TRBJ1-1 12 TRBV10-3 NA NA TGTGCCATCAGTGGACTTAACACTGAAGCTTTCTTT CAISGLNTEAFF
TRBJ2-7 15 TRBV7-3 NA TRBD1 TGTGCCAGCAGCTTGCAGCCAGGGGGCTTACACGAGCAGTACTTC CASSLQPGGLHEQYF
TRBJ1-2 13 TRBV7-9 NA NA TGTGCCAGCAGTCCGACAGGTTTTGGTGGCTACACCTTC CASSPTGFGGYTF
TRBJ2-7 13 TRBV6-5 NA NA TGTGCCAGCAGTACCTGTTTTCAGTGCGAGCAGTACTTC CASSTCFQCEQYF
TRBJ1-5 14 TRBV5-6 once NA TGTGCCAGCAGCTTGGGGCGGATCAATCAGCCCCAGCATTTT CASSLGRINQPQHF
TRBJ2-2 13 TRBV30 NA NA TGTGCCTGGAGCGCCCTAGTTCCCGGGGAGCTGTTTTTT CAWSALVPGELFF
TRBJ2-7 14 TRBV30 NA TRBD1 TGTGCCTGGGCCGTGAGCACAGGGGGCTACGAGCAGTACTTC CAWAVSTGGYEQYF
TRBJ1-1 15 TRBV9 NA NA TGTGCCAGCAGCGTCAGAGGGGACAAAACCACTGAAGCTTTCTTT CASSVRGDKTTEAFF
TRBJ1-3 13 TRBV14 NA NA TGTGCCAGCAGCCGGAGCTCTGGAAACACCATATATTTT CASSRSSGNTIYF
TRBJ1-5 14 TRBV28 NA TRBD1 TGTGCCAGCAGTGGGACAGGGGCGAATCAGCCCCAGCATTTT CASSGTGANQPQHF
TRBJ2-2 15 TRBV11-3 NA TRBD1 TGTGCCAGCAGTACACAGGGGCGCAGCACCGGGGAGCTGTTTTTT CASSTQGRSTGELFF
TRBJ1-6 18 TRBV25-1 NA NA TGTGCCAGCAGTGAATTTGGCAGGGGCTACTCTTATAATTCACCCCTCCACTTT CASSEFGRGYSYNSPLHF
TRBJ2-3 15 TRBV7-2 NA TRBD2 TGTGCCAGCACTCGCCGGGGGGGCCCTACAGATACGCAGTATTTT CASTRRGGPTDTQYF
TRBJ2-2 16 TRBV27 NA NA TGTGCCAGCAGTTTATACGAGGGCCCGAGCACCGGGGAGCTGTTTTTT CASSLYEGPSTGELFF
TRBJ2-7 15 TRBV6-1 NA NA TGTGCCAGCAGTGAAGGGTTGGGCAGGGGTTACGAGCAGTACTTC CASSEGLGRGYEQYF
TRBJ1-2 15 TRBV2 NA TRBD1 TGTGCCAGCAGTGAAAGGGACAGGAGTATCTATGGCTACACCTTC CASSERDRSIYGYTF
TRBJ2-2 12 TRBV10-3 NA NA TGTGCCATCAGTGAGACCGGGGTGGGGCTGTTTTTT CAISETGVGLFF
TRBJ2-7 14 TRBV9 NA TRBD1 TGTGCCAGCAGCGTAGCAGACAGGGAAAATGAGCAGTACTTC CASSVADRENEQYF
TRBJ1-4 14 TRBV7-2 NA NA TGTGCCAGCAGCTCGCGGGGAGGGATCGAAAAACTGTTTTTT CASSSRGGIEKLFF
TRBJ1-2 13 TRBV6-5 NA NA TGTGCCAGCAGTTATCTAGGGGGCTATGGCTACACCTTC CASSYLGGYGYTF
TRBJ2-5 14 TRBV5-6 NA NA TGTGCCAGCAGCCGCCTGTGGGGAGAAGAGACCCAGTACTTC CASSRLWGEETQYF